A selection of T cell receptor beta chains follows, all from one sample in a study of blood T cell repertoires in COVID-19. The method was immunoSEQ multiplex PCR; TCRdb's version includes in-frame clones alone and lacks a portion of them. This sample carries 200,000 to 300,000 clones, 87% of them seen once, and the ten largest clones take over 2%. The sequenced sample consisted of peripheral blood. These receptors originate from a woman aged 45-65 years with acute or convalescent COVID-19. CDR3s include the opening cysteine and the closing phenylalanine or tryptophan. D genes are given only for firm matches. Expanded clones get a size class; other rows say once, few or many, or leave the size out.

>NA|TRBJ1-5|TRBD1|13|TRBV7-2
CASRQGAYQPQHF
TGTGCCAGCAGACAGGGGGCCTATCAGCCCCAGCATTTT
>NA|TRBJ2-3|NA|14|TRBV7-2
CASSFLSSTDTQYF
TGTGCCAGCAGCTTTTTAAGCTCCACAGATACGCAGTATTTT
>NA|TRBJ2-2|NA|17|TRBV28
CASSSLAEGLGGGELFF
TGTGCCAGCAGCTCCTTGGCGGAGGGCCTAGGAGGCGGGGAGCTGTTTTTT
>NA|TRBJ2-7|NA|14|TRBV6-5
CASKAPASSYEQYF
TGTGCCAGCAAGGCGCCAGCGAGCTCCTACGAGCAGTACTTC
>NA|TRBJ1-1|NA|15|TRBV6-6
CASSGQQVMNTEAFF
TGTGCCAGCAGTGGCCAACAGGTAATGAACACTGAAGCTTTCTTT
>NA|TRBJ1-1|NA|12|TRBV3-1/TRBV3-2
CASSQGGQEAFF
TGTGCCAGCAGCCAAGGGGGGCAGGAAGCTTTCTTT
>NA|TRBJ1-2|NA|14|TRBV6-5
CASGLSGGTDGYTF
TGTGCCAGCGGTTTAAGCGGGGGGACGGATGGCTACACCTTC
>NA|TRBJ2-1|TRBD2|18|TRBV4-2
CASSQEGAGTRTHNEQFF
TGTGCCAGCAGCCAAGAAGGGGCCGGGACTAGAACCCACAATGAGCAGTTCTTC
>NA|TRBJ1-1|TRBD1|16|TRBV4-2
CASSQIPGQATTEAFF
TGTGCCAGCAGCCAGATTCCGGGACAGGCGACCACTGAAGCTTTCTTT
>NA|TRBJ2-7|NA|14|TRBV28
CASSPPGYAYEQYF
TGTGCCAGCAGTCCCCCAGGGTATGCCTACGAGCAGTACTTC
>NA|TRBJ2-3|NA|14|TRBV7-9
CASSPGPRADTQYF
TGTGCCAGCAGCCCCGGACCGAGGGCAGATACGCAGTATTTT
>NA|TRBJ2-5|NA|15|TRBV3-1/TRBV3-2
CASSHRTGNQETQYF
TGTGCCAGCAGCCACCGGACGGGGAACCAAGAGACCCAGTACTTC
>many|TRBJ1-2|NA|13|TRBV14
CASSPQNNYGYTF
TGTGCCAGCAGCCCACAGAATAACTATGGCTACACCTTC
>NA|TRBJ2-2|TRBD2|15|TRBV7-2
CASWGLAGRTGELFF
TGTGCAAGTTGGGGACTAGCGGGACGGACCGGGGAGCTGTTTTTT
>NA|TRBJ2-5|NA|17|TRBV2
CASSESRISTIPETQYF
TGTGCCAGCAGTGAATCTAGAATCTCCACTATCCCAGAGACCCAGTACTTC
>once|TRBJ2-3|NA|16|TRBV5-1
CASSLALRLHTDTQYF
TGCGCCAGCAGCTTGGCCCTTAGACTTCACACAGATACGCAGTATTTT
>NA|TRBJ2-2|NA|15|TRBV20-1
CSASVWPVNTGELFF
TGCAGTGCTAGTGTCTGGCCAGTTAACACCGGGGAGCTGTTTTTT
>NA|TRBJ2-3|TRBD2|15|TRBV9
CASSVALAGGDTQYF
TGTGCCAGCAGCGTAGCTCTAGCGGGAGGGGATACGCAGTATTTT
>NA|TRBJ1-3|NA|12|TRBV30
CAWGSSGNTIYF
TGTGCCTGGGGGAGCTCTGGAAACACCATATATTTT
>once|TRBJ2-7|TRBD1|15|TRBV3-1/TRBV3-2
CASSQVPGGLLEQYF
TGTGCCAGCAGCCAAGTTCCAGGGGGCCTCCTCGAGCAGTACTTC
>NA|TRBJ1-2|NA|15|TRBV3-1/TRBV3-2
CASSPLGRDYYGYTF
TGTGCCAGCAGCCCCCTGGGGAGGGACTACTATGGCTACACCTTC
>NA|TRBJ1-5|TRBD1|16|TRBV6-4
CASGPDGTVSNQPQHF
TGTGCCAGCGGCCCCGATGGGACAGTTAGCAATCAGCCCCAGCATTTT
>NA|TRBJ1-5|NA|11|TRBV28
CASSLEGPQHF
TGTGCCAGCAGTTTAGAGGGGCCCCAGCATTTT
>NA|TRBJ1-1|NA|13|TRBV19
CASSIADYTEAFF
TGTGCCAGTAGTATAGCAGATTACACTGAAGCTTTCTTT
>NA|TRBJ1-3|TRBD1|16|TRBV18
CASSPTGSPSGNTIYF
TGTGCCAGCTCACCGACAGGGTCCCCCTCTGGAAACACCATATATTTT